Listed below are T cell receptor beta chains from one sample, sequenced in a study of Ad26.COV2.S vaccination and SARS-CoV-2 variants. Method: immunoSEQ multiplex PCR; TCRdb's copy keeps in-frame clones and lacks some. The sample lists approximately 350,000 clones, roughly 84% occurring once. The starting material was peripheral blood, obtained in a trial of Ad26.COV2.S vaccine versus placebo. The receptors here all came from a person aged 18-65 years who received the Ad26.COV2.S COVID-19 vaccine or a placebo. CDR3s include the opening cysteine and the closing phenylalanine or tryptophan. A D gene is named only where the DNA matches it firmly. Not every row has a clone size; where given, it reads once, few, many or a size class.

v_gene	abundance	d_gene	j_gene	CDR3aa	CDR3nt
TRBV5-8	few	NA	TRBJ1-1	CASSFQLRTEAFF	TGTGCCAGCAGCTTTCAGCTGAGGACTGAAGCTTTCTTT
TRBV12-5	NA	NA	TRBJ1-2	CASGLVIGTPIFYGYTF	TGTGCTAGTGGTTTGGTAATTGGGACACCGATCTTCTATGGCTACACCTTC
TRBV10-2	NA	TRBD1	TRBJ1-6	CASSATGGLSPLHF	TGCGCCAGCAGTGCGACAGGGGGCTTATCACCCCTCCACTTT
TRBV3-1/TRBV3-2	NA	NA	TRBJ2-3	CASSQAVVADTQYF	TGTGCCAGCAGCCAAGCGGTGGTTGCAGATACGCAGTATTTT
TRBV20-1	NA	NA	TRBJ1-3	CSASGASSGNTIYF	TGCAGTGCTAGTGGAGCCAGCTCTGGAAACACCATATATTTT
TRBV3-1/TRBV3-2	NA	NA	TRBJ2-7	CASSQPDTIYEQYF	TGTGCCAGCAGCCAGCCGGACACCATCTACGAGCAGTACTTC
TRBV27	NA	NA	TRBJ1-1	CASISRGVEAFF	TGTGCCAGCATTTCGAGGGGGGTTGAAGCTTTCTTT
TRBV7-9	NA	TRBD2	TRBJ2-3	CASSRHSGGRSTDTQYF	TGTGCCAGCAGCAGACATAGCGGGGGGCGGAGCACAGATACGCAGTATTTT
TRBV9	NA	TRBD2	TRBJ2-5	CASSAGTSGLQETQYF	TGTGCCAGCAGCGCTGGGACTAGCGGTCTCCAAGAGACCCAGTACTTC
TRBV5-6	few	NA	TRBJ1-6	CASSLGTTNSYNSPLHF	TGTGCCAGCAGCTTAGGGACGACAAACTCCTATAATTCACCCCTCCACTTT
TRBV7-3	NA	NA	TRBJ2-1	CASSLEGRSSYNEQFF	TGTGCCAGCAGCTTAGAAGGCAGGAGCTCCTACAATGAGCAGTTCTTC
TRBV4-1	NA	NA	TRBJ1-2	CASSQDRENYGYTF	TGCGCCAGCAGCCAAGATCGGGAGAACTATGGCTACACCTTC
TRBV12-3/TRBV12-4	NA	NA	TRBJ1-1	CASSLQGRTEAFF	TGTGCCAGCAGTTTACAGGGGAGGACTGAAGCTTTCTTT
TRBV6-4	few	NA	TRBJ1-4	CANPCSFRLNEKLFF	TGTGCCAACCCCTGCTCATTTCGGCTTAATGAAAAACTGTTTTTT
TRBV7-9	NA	NA	TRBJ1-1	CASSLGGQETEAFF	TGTGCCAGCAGCTTAGGGGGCCAGGAGACTGAAGCTTTCTTT
TRBV5-1	NA	TRBD1	TRBJ2-2	CASTFVTSDRVNTGELFF	TGCGCCAGCACCTTTGTCACCTCGGACAGGGTGAACACCGGGGAGCTGTTTTTT
TRBV18	NA	TRBD1	TRBJ1-5	CASSPRLGQGAIRNQPQHF	TGTGCCAGCTCACCACGTCTTGGACAGGGGGCTATCCGCAATCAGCCCCAGCATTTT
TRBV5-6	NA	NA	TRBJ1-2	CASRAGLTAYGYTF	TGTGCCAGCAGGGCGGGACTCACGGCCTATGGCTACACCTTC
TRBV29-1	NA	NA	TRBJ2-1	CSVPGQFF	TGCAGCGTTCCAGGGCAGTTCTTC
TRBV6-5	NA	NA	TRBJ1-2	CASSTAGDYGYTF	TGTGCCAGCAGTACCGCCGGTGACTATGGCTACACCTTC
TRBV3-1/TRBV3-2	NA	NA	TRBJ1-2	CASSQELAVDYGYTF	TGTGCCAGCAGCCAAGAGTTGGCTGTAGACTATGGCTACACCTTC
TRBV11-2	few	NA	TRBJ1-4	CASSLRGNDEKLFF	TGTGCCAGCAGCTTAAGGGGTAATGATGAAAAACTGTTTTTT
TRBV7-9	NA	TRBD1	TRBJ1-5	CASSTTGGNQPQHF	TGTGCCAGCAGCACCACAGGGGGCAATCAGCCCCAGCATTTT
TRBV9	NA	TRBD1	TRBJ2-1	CASSVGTGIYNEQFF	TGTGCCAGCAGCGTGGGGACAGGGATTTACAATGAGCAGTTCTTC
TRBV20-1	NA	NA	TRBJ2-2	CSASTRGWTGELFF	TGCAGTGCTAGTACCAGGGGTTGGACCGGGGAGCTGTTTTTT
TRBV5-1	NA	NA	TRBJ1-3	CASSSNERTKGNTIYF	TGCGCCAGCAGCAGCAATGAGAGGACTAAGGGAAACACCATATATTTT
TRBV6-1	few	NA	TRBJ1-1	CASSEANPGRAFF	TGTGCCAGCAGTGAAGCTAATCCGGGTAGGGCTTTCTTT
TRBV12-3/TRBV12-4	once	TRBD1	TRBJ1-2	CASSVDRAYGYTF	TGTGCCAGCAGTGTCGACAGGGCCTATGGCTACACCTTC
TRBV28	NA	NA	TRBJ1-5	CASRSWSYSNQPQHF	TGTGCCAGCCGCTCGTGGTCCTATAGCAATCAGCCCCAGCATTTT
TRBV4-2	NA	TRBD1	TRBJ2-1	CASSQIRPGQGLFRSYNEQFF	TGTGCCAGCAGCCAGATACGTCCGGGACAGGGGTTATTTAGATCCTACAATGAGCAGTTCTTC
TRBV9	NA	NA	TRBJ2-2	CASSVASGKRAGELFF	TGTGCCAGCAGCGTAGCATCCGGGAAGAGGGCCGGGGAGCTGTTTTTT
TRBV11-2	NA	NA	TRBJ1-1	CASSLLWKNTEAFF	TGTGCCAGCAGTTTACTCTGGAAGAACACTGAAGCTTTCTTT
TRBV7-6	NA	NA	TRBJ2-1	CASGTGTLPGNEQFF	TGTGCCAGCGGCACCGGGACACTCCCCGGGAATGAGCAGTTCTTC
TRBV5-1	NA	NA	TRBJ1-1	CASTDKNTEAFF	TGCGCCAGCACGGACAAGAACACTGAAGCTTTCTTT
TRBV4-2	NA	TRBD2	TRBJ2-1	CASSRLAGGPYNEQFF	TGTGCCAGCAGCCGGTTAGCGGGGGGGCCCTACAATGAGCAGTTCTTC
TRBV5-1	NA	NA	TRBJ1-6	CASSPEGRARNSPLHF	TGCGCCAGCAGCCCGGAGGGCCGGGCCAGGAATTCACCCCTCCACTTT
TRBV18	NA	NA	TRBJ1-1	CASSPPMGATEAFF	TGTGCCAGCTCACCACCGATGGGAGCCACTGAAGCTTTCTTT
TRBV4-1	once	NA	TRBJ1-1	CASTGGTEAFF	TGCGCCAGCACCGGGGGCACTGAAGCTTTCTTT
TRBV6-5	NA	TRBD1	TRBJ1-1	CASSTLWTGNTEAFF	TGTGCCAGCAGTACCCTATGGACAGGGAACACTGAAGCTTTCTTT
TRBV30	NA	NA	TRBJ1-2	CAWTSWSYGYTF	TGTGCCTGGACTTCGTGGAGCTATGGCTACACCTTC
TRBV6-1	NA	NA	TRBJ2-7	CASSEETGRSSYEQYF	TGTGCCAGCAGTGAAGAGACGGGACGGAGCTCCTACGAGCAGTACTTC
TRBV14	NA	NA	TRBJ2-5	CASSPAGPVAQYF	TGTGCCAGCAGCCCCGCGGGGCCAGTGGCCCAGTACTTC
TRBV11-2	NA	TRBD1	TRBJ1-5	CASSQTGGNQPQHF	TGTGCCAGCAGCCAAACAGGGGGCAATCAGCCCCAGCATTTT
TRBV7-2	NA	NA	TRBJ1-6	CASSLDGAVISNSPLHF	TGTGCCAGCAGCTTAGACGGGGCGGTCATTAGTAATTCACCCCTCCACTTT
TRBV29-1	NA	NA	TRBJ1-4	CSAGGTPTTNEKLFF	TGCAGCGCCGGAGGGACCCCCACAACTAATGAAAAACTGTTTTTT
TRBV3-1/TRBV3-2	NA	NA	TRBJ1-1	CASSQPNSLTEAFF	TGTGCCAGCAGCCAACCCAACAGTCTCACTGAAGCTTTCTTT
TRBV19	few	NA	TRBJ1-5	CASTPPGNQPQHF	TGTGCCAGTACCCCCCCCGGGAATCAGCCCCAGCATTTT
TRBV4-3	NA	TRBD1	TRBJ1-4	CASSQAGGFEKLFF	TGCGCCAGCAGCCAAGCAGGGGGTTTTGAAAAACTGTTTTTT
TRBV5-1	NA	NA	TRBJ2-2	CASSLSGSGYTGELFF	TGCGCCAGCAGCTTGAGTGGTAGCGGTTACACCGGGGAGCTGTTTTTT
TRBV29-1	NA	TRBD1	TRBJ2-2	CSVEGQGTENTGELFF	TGCAGCGTTGAAGGACAGGGGACGGAGAACACCGGGGAGCTGTTTTTT